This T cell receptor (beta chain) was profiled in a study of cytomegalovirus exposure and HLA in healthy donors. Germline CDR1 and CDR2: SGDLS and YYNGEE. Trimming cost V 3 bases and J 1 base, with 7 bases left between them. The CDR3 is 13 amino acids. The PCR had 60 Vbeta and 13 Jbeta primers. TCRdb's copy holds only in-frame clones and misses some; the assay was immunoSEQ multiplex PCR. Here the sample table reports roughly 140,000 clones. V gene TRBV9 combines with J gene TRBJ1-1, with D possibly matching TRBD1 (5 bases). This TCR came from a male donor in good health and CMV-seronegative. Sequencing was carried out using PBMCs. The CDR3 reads CASSATGNTEAFF. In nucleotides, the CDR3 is TGTGCCAGCAGCGCCACAGGGAACACTGAAGCTTTCTTT. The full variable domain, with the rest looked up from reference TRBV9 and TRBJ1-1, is DSGVTQTPKHLITATGQRVTLRCSPRSGDLSVYWYQQSLDQGLQFLIQYYNGEERAKGNILERFSAQQFPDLHSELNLSSLELGDSALYFCASSATGNTEAFFGQGTRLTVV.